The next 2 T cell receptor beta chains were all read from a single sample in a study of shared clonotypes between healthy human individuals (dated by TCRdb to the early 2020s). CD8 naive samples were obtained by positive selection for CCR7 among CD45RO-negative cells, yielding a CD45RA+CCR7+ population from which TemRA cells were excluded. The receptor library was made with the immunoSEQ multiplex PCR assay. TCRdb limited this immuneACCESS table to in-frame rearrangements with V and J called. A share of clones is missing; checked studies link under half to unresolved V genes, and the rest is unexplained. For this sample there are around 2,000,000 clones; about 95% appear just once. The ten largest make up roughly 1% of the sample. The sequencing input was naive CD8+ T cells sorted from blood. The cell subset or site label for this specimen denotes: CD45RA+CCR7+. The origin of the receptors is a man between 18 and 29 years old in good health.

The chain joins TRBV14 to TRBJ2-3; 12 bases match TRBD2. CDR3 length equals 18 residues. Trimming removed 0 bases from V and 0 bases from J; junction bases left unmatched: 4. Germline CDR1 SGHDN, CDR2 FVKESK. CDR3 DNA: TGTGCCAGCAGCCAAGACGGACTAGCGGGGTACAGCACAGATACGCAGTATTTT. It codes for CASSQDGLAGYSTDTQYF.

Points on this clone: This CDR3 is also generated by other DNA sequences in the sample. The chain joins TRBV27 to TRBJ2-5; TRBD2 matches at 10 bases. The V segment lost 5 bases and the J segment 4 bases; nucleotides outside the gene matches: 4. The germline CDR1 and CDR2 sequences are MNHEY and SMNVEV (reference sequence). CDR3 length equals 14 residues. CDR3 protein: CASSLLAGVETQYF. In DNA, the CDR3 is TGTGCCAGCAGTCTGCTAGCGGGAGTAGAGACCCAGTACTTC.